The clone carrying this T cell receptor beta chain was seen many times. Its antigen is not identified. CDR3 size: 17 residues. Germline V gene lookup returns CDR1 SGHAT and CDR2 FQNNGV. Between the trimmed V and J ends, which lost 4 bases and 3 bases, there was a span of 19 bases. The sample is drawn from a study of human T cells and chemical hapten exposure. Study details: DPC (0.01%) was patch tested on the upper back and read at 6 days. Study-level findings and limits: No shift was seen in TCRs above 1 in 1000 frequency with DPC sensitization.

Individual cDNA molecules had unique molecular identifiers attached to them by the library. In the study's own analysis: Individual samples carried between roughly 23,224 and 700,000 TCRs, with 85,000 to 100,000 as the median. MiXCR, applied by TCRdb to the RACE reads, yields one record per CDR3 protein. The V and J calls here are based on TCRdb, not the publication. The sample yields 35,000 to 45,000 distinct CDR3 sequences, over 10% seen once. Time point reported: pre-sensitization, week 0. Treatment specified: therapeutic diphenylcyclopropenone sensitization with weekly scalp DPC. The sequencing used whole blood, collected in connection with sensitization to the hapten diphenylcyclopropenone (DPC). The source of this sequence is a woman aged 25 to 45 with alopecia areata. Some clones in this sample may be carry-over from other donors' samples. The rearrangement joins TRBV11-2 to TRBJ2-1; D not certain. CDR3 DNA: TGTGCCAGCAGCTCGAGACTGACCGATAACGACTACAATGAGCAGTTCTTC. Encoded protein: CASSSRLTDNDYNEQFF.